Listed below are T cell receptor beta chains from one sample, sequenced in a study of vaccination and CD4 T cells after COVID-19. These receptors' antigens are unknown. TCRdb independently ran MiXCR on the PCR reads; one entry per CDR3 protein. In the table there are about 20,000 distinct CDR3 sequences, roughly 37% of which are singletons. The sequences come from CD4+ T cells from blood, cultured in vitro, collected before SARS-CoV-2 vaccination. These receptors were taken from a human donor who received a COVID-19 vaccine. Each CDR3 is given with its conserved first and last residue. D genes are given only for firm matches. Expanded clones are given a class, and other clones once, few, many or no size at all.

size	D	J	V	CDR3	DNA
few	TRBD1	TRBJ2-5	TRBV12-3/TRBV12-4	CASRGSEVRGSGETQYF	TGTGCCAGCAGGGGCTCAGAGGTCAGGGGGTCGGGAGAGACCCAGTACTTC
-	-	TRBJ1-4	TRBV25-1	CASRGGLYEKLFF	TGTGCCAGCCGAGGGGGGCTTTATGAAAAACTGTTTTTT
-	-	TRBJ1-5	TRBV2	CASNLGGSSNQPQHF	TGTGCCAGCAACCTCGGGGGGTCAAGCAATCAGCCCCAGCATTTT
few	TRBD1	TRBJ2-7	TRBV19	CASSIPGTEYEQYF	TGTGCCAGTAGTATTCCCGGGACAGAGTACGAGCAGTACTTC
-	-	TRBJ1-2	TRBV12-5	CASGPPGLTGYGYTF	TGTGCTAGTGGACCCCCGGGCCTGACCGGGTATGGCTACACCTTC
once	-	TRBJ1-1	TRBV20-1	CSPREDISGKAFF	TGCAGTCCTAGAGAGGACATATCAGGTAAAGCTTTCTTT
-	-	TRBJ2-3	TRBV6-4	CASSDSMTTGTQYF	TGTGCCAGCAGTGACTCGATGACAACCGGCACGCAGTATTTT
-	-	TRBJ2-1	TRBV20-1	CSARDGSSSYNEQFF	TGCAGTGCTAGAGATGGGAGCAGCTCCTACAATGAGCAGTTCTTC
-	-	TRBJ1-5	TRBV28	CASSDQGYQPQHF	TGTGCCAGCAGTGACCAGGGGTATCAGCCCCAGCATTTT
-	-	TRBJ2-7	TRBV21-1	CASSRTITYEQYF	TGTGCCAGCAGCAGGACAATCACCTACGAGCAGTACTTC
-	-	TRBJ2-3	TRBV5-4	CASSRRTAQTQYF	TGTGCCAGCAGTCGCAGGACAGCGCAGACGCAGTATTTT
few	TRBD2	TRBJ2-5	TRBV19	CASSIGPGLDVQETQYF	TGTGCCAGTAGTATTGGACCGGGACTAGATGTTCAAGAGACCCAGTACTTC
-	-	TRBJ1-5	TRBV19	CASSIRPGPRNQPQHF	TGTGCCAGTAGTATACGACCTGGGCCACGCAATCAGCCCCAGCATTTT
few	-	TRBJ1-5	TRBV6-5	CASSYHGPIKSPQHF	TGTGCCAGCAGTTACCACGGGCCCATAAAGTCGCCCCAGCATTTT
few	-	TRBJ1-1	TRBV6-1	CASSGGRVYTEAFF	TGTGCCAGCAGTGGGGGCAGGGTATACACTGAAGCTTTCTTT
-	TRBD1	TRBJ2-2	TRBV7-2	CASSFGPTGGPGELFF	TGTGCCAGCTCCTTTGGCCCAACAGGGGGCCCCGGGGAGCTGTTTTTT
-	TRBD1	TRBJ2-3	TRBV5-4	CASSPVGTGSTDTQYF	TGTGCCAGCAGCCCGGTCGGGACAGGTAGCACAGATACGCAGTATTTT
few	TRBD2	TRBJ2-5	TRBV7-9	CASSWSSGGAGETQYF	TGTGCCAGCAGCTGGAGTAGCGGGGGGGCAGGAGAGACCCAGTACTTC
-	-	TRBJ2-3	TRBV6-1	CASSLLAQYF	TGTGCCAGCAGTCTCTTGGCGCAGTATTTT
-	-	TRBJ1-5	TRBV20-1	CSARTTPGAGGNQPQHF	TGCAGTGCTAGAACTACTCCAGGGGCAGGGGGCAATCAGCCCCAGCATTTT
few	-	TRBJ1-5	TRBV30	CAWSYEGGASQPQHF	TGTGCCTGGAGTTACGAGGGGGGGGCCAGCCAGCCCCAGCATTTT
-	-	TRBJ1-5	TRBV7-8	CASSLGRGQSNQPQHF	TGTGCCAGCAGCTTAGGGAGGGGCCAGAGCAATCAGCCCCAGCATTTT
few	TRBD2	TRBJ2-1	TRBV20-1	CSARDPTSGVVRDEQFF	TGCAGTGCTAGAGATCCGACTAGCGGGGTGGTTAGGGATGAGCAGTTCTTC
-	-	TRBJ2-3	TRBV6-1	CASSASTDTQYF	TGTGCCAGCAGTGCTAGCACAGATACGCAGTATTTT
-	TRBD1	TRBJ1-1	TRBV27	CASSRHFRDRVTEAFF	TGTGCCAGCAGCCGACACTTCCGGGACAGGGTCACTGAAGCTTTCTTT
-	-	TRBJ2-1	TRBV25-1	CASSDRVSRNEQFF	TGTGCCAGCAGTGACAGGGTATCGCGGAATGAGCAGTTCTTC
-	-	TRBJ2-3	TRBV30	CAWKEWGADTQYF	TGTGCCTGGAAGGAATGGGGGGCAGATACGCAGTATTTT
-	-	TRBJ1-6	TRBV20-1	CSARGTAGVLYNSPLHF	TGCAGTGCTAGGGGGACGGCGGGTGTACTATATAATTCACCCCTCCACTTT
-	TRBD1	TRBJ1-2	TRBV30	CAWIPGQGISPGGYTF	TGTGCCTGGATTCCGGGACAGGGCATTTCTCCGGGGGGCTACACCTTC
-	-	TRBJ1-5	TRBV2	CASSARGGSSLSNQPQHF	TGTGCCAGCAGTGCCCGAGGGGGGTCCTCGCTTAGCAATCAGCCCCAGCATTTT
once	TRBD1	TRBJ2-7	TRBV10-3	CAISELRQGGNYEQYF	TGTGCCATCAGTGAGCTGAGACAGGGTGGTAACTACGAGCAGTACTTC
-	-	TRBJ1-1	TRBV5-5	CASSLGLRGGTEAFF	TGTGCCAGCAGCTTGGGCCTTAGGGGGGGCACTGAAGCTTTCTTT
few	-	TRBJ1-2	TRBV30	CAWSLGRILGGGYTF	TGTGCCTGGAGTTTGGGACGAATTTTGGGTGGGGGCTACACCTTC
-	TRBD2	TRBJ2-5	TRBV7-8	CASSPLRLAGYQGTQYF	TGTGCCAGCAGCCCTCTTCGACTAGCGGGGTACCAAGGGACCCAGTACTTC
few	-	TRBJ1-2	TRBV7-9	CASSPKGATGYTF	TGTGCCAGCAGCCCTAAAGGGGCGACTGGCTACACCTTC
-	-	TRBJ1-5	TRBV10-3	CAISVSGDPSQPQHF	TGTGCCATCAGTGTCAGTGGGGACCCCTCTCAGCCCCAGCATTTT
medium-sized	-	TRBJ2-3	TRBV27	CASSVVVTGAQYF	TGTGCCAGCAGTGTAGTAGTCACCGGCGCGCAGTATTTT
-	-	TRBJ2-2	TRBV24-1	CATSVGAVHPGELFF	TGTGCCACCAGTGTCGGGGCCGTACACCCGGGGGAGCTGTTTTTT
-	-	TRBJ1-2	TRBV5-4	CASSLDRNSYGYTF	TGTGCCAGCAGCTTGGATCGTAACTCATATGGCTACACCTTC
-	-	TRBJ1-5	TRBV15	CATSTGRSNSNQPQHF	TGTGCCACCAGCACAGGACGGTCGAATAGCAATCAGCCCCAGCATTTT
few	TRBD1	TRBJ2-5	TRBV7-2	CASSRYPPGGAGRGETQYF	TGTGCCAGCAGCCGTTATCCTCCAGGGGGCGCCGGGAGAGGAGAGACCCAGTACTTC
-	-	TRBJ2-2	TRBV2	CASSAPRRTNTGELFF	TGTGCCAGCAGTGCTCCGAGGCGGACGAACACCGGGGAGCTGTTTTTT
-	-	TRBJ1-5	TRBV7-6	CASSLRPTTNRDSNQPQHF	TGTGCCAGCAGCTTAAGGCCCACTACTAACAGGGACAGCAATCAGCCCCAGCATTTT
few	-	TRBJ2-7	TRBV21-1	CASRLDRPSYEQYF	TGTGCCAGCAGGCTGGACAGGCCATCCTACGAGCAGTACTTC
-	-	TRBJ2-5	TRBV7-7	CASSLDRGRRETQYF	TGTGCCAGCAGCTTAGACCGGGGGCGCCGGGAGACCCAGTACTTC
-	-	TRBJ2-1	TRBV2	CASSYLEGEQFF	TGTGCCAGCAGTTACCTAGAAGGTGAGCAGTTCTTC
-	TRBD1	TRBJ2-5	TRBV12-3/TRBV12-4	CASSLGTGSGETQYF	TGTGCCAGCAGTTTGGGGACAGGGTCAGGGGAGACCCAGTACTTC
-	TRBD1	TRBJ2-7	TRBV27	CASSLSRDSYEQYF	TGTGCCAGCAGTTTGTCCCGGGACAGTTACGAGCAGTACTTC
once	TRBD1	TRBJ2-1	TRBV5-1	CASSRAGTGGLYEQFF	TGCGCCAGCAGCCGGGCCGGGACAGGGGGCTTATATGAGCAGTTCTTC
once	TRBD1	TRBJ1-1	TRBV10-1	CASSEQGVAEAFF	TGCGCCAGCAGTGAACAGGGGGTTGCTGAAGCTTTCTTT
few	TRBD1	TRBJ1-5	TRBV19	CASSIGGQYNQPQHF	TGTGCCAGTAGTATAGGGGGACAGTACAATCAGCCCCAGCATTTT
-	TRBD1	TRBJ1-1	TRBV6-1	CASSEVGTVNTEAFF	TGTGCCAGCAGTGAAGTCGGGACAGTGAACACTGAAGCTTTCTTT
-	-	TRBJ1-4	TRBV20-1	CSAREAGSDEKLFF	TGCAGTGCTAGAGAGGCAGGGAGCGATGAAAAACTGTTTTTT
-	TRBD1	TRBJ1-4	TRBV20-1	CSARVVIGTDSEKLFF	TGCAGTGCTAGAGTTGTAATAGGGACAGATTCTGAAAAACTGTTTTTT
-	TRBD2	TRBJ2-5	TRBV30	CAIKRGGGETQYF	TGTGCCATCAAGCGGGGGGGCGGGGAGACCCAGTACTTC
few	TRBD1	TRBJ2-3	TRBV25-1	CASSLRQGGDTQYF	TGTGCCAGCAGTTTACGACAGGGTGGAGATACGCAGTATTTT
-	-	TRBJ1-2	TRBV6-1	CASSELGRGNGYTF	TGTGCCAGCAGTGAACTGGGCAGGGGTAATGGCTACACCTTC
-	TRBD2	TRBJ2-7	TRBV4-2	CASSPDPRGVEQYF	TGTGCCAGCAGCCCCGATCCCCGGGGGGTTGAGCAGTACTTC
few	-	TRBJ2-3	TRBV7-2	CASSLQGLSTDTQYF	TGTGCCAGCAGCTTACAGGGACTCAGCACAGATACGCAGTATTTT
-	-	TRBJ1-2	TRBV2	CASSDRHRSNYGYTF	TGTGCCAGCAGTGACCGACACAGATCTAACTATGGCTACACCTTC